This TCR beta chain was documented in a study of pediatric ulcerative colitis. General study points: Blood samples from a couple of patients yielded substantially fewer templates and were excluded from blood-rectal overlap analysis. Acute severe colitis showed lower rectal diversity from clonal expansions.

During colonoscopy, one to two rectal pinch biopsies were collected. Data came from immunoSEQ multiplex PCR; TCRdb stores just in-frame clones and leaves some out. The table has 17,000 or so clones, roughly 70% seen once. For this clone: Antigen specificity is unknown.

This clonotype originated in a girl aged 5-17 years with moderate ulcerative colitis. The sequencing sample was made of gut tissue.

The CDR3 is CASSSGGGIGTGELFF. CDR3 nucleotides: TGCGCCAGCAGCTCGGGCGGGGGCATCGGTACCGGGGAGCTGTTTTTT. This sequence joins TRBV5-1 and TRBJ2-2; the D gene is possibly TRBD2 (7 bases). CDR1 and CDR2 from the germline V gene are SGHRS and YFSETQ. The V gene lost 3 bases and the J gene lost 5 bases, with 17 bases spanning the gap. The CDR3 spans 16 residues.